This TCR beta chain was profiled in a study of CD8+ T cells in alopecia areata. V lost 3 bases, J lost 4 bases, and 9 bases lay in between. This CDR3 is 14 amino acids long. The germline V gene encodes CDR1 SGHAT and CDR2 FQDESV (reference sequence). This clone has only a few counts. TCR sequencing used cDNA made by reverse transcription of extracted RNA. Using immunoSEQ multiplex PCR, the repertoire was profiled, and TCRdb retains in-frame clones only, with some absent. The data hold about 130,000 clones, with approximately 49% observed a single time. The TCR sequence derives from a human donor with alopecia areata. The source material was CD8+ T cells sorted from blood, sampled at week 0. The chain is built from TRBV11-1 and TRBJ2-2; a possible D gene is TRBD2 (6 bases). The chain's CDR3 is CASSFWRGTGELFF. The CDR3 nucleotides are TGTGCCAGCAGCTTTTGGCGGGGCACCGGGGAGCTGTTTTTT.